The sample holds many counts of the clone carrying this T cell receptor beta chain. Unique molecular identifiers were incorporated when the TCRbeta library was constructed. TCRdb re-derived calls from the PCR reads in MiXCR, one entry per CDR3 protein. The table includes about 120,000 distinct CDR3 sequences, about a tenth detected once. The sample originates from a study of T-cell reconstitution after alpha-beta-depleted transplantation in children. The germline V and J ends were trimmed by 5 bases and 2 bases, with 12 bases remaining between them. Germline CDR1 SGHTA, CDR2 FQGNSA. The CDR3 has 14 amino acids.

V gene TRBV7-2 combines with J gene TRBJ2-5, with a possible D match to TRBD1 (6 bases). This receptor was identified in a human donor who donated a stem cell graft to a child with acute lymphoblastic leukemia. The input for sequencing was PBMCs from the stem cell graft donor, taken from the stem cell graft. The CDR3 loop reads CASSSYRVQETQYF. The CDR3 DNA reads as TGTGCCAGCAGCAGCTACAGGGTTCAAGAGACCCAGTACTTC.